Following are 17 T cell receptor beta chains from one sample sequenced in a study of molecular identifiers for immune sequencing clone quantification. TCRdb reprocessed the PCR reads via MiXCR and lists one record per CDR3 protein. The sample consists of some 680,000 distinct CDR3 sequences, about 25% of them appearing once. Sample: naive CD8+ T cells from blood, with Jurkat cell RNA spiked in. As for subset: FACS-sorted CD8+CD4-CCR7+CD45RA+ naive T cells. These receptors came from a human donor in good health. Some libraries in this study had Jurkat cell RNA spiked in.

This clonotype was detected a few times. The chain links TRBV9 to TRBJ1-1; possibly TRBD1 for D (5 bases). V lost 6 bases to trimming and J lost 3 bases, with 21 bases between them. CDR1 and CDR2 (germline): SGDLS, YYNGEE. This CDR3 spans 16 amino acids. Here the CDR3 reads CASTHNGQGDYTEAFF. CDR3 nucleotide sequence: TGTGCCAGCACCCATAACGGGCAGGGTGATTACACTGAAGCTTTCTTT. Filled out from reference TRBV9 and TRBJ1-1, the complete variable domain reads DSGVTQTPKHLITATGQRVTLRCSPRSGDLSVYWYQQSLDQGLQFLIQYYNGEERAKGNILERFSAQQFPDLHSELNLSSLELGDSALYFCASTHNGQGDYTEAFFGQGTRLTVV.

The rearrangement uses TRBV9 and TRBJ1-1; 7 nucleotides match TRBD1. V trimming: 3 bases; J trimming: 5 bases; junction bases outside the gene matches: 7. Germline V gene data show CDR1 as SGDLS and CDR2 as YYNGEE. This CDR3 region has 14 residues. CDR3 protein: CASSADRDPTEAFF. The CDR3 DNA is TGTGCCAGCAGCGCCGACAGGGACCCAACTGAAGCTTTCTTT.

In its sample, this clonotype was seen many times. The V and J genes are TRBV7-2 and TRBJ2-4, with D uncertain. V lost 5 bases, J lost 0 bases, and 17 bases lay in between. The CDR3 has 17 residues. Germline CDR1 and CDR2: SGHTA and FQGNSA. CDR3: CASSRPRTDLAKNIQYF. In nucleotides, the CDR3 is TGTGCCAGCAGCCGACCCAGGACGGACCTAGCCAAAAACATTCAGTACTTC. The full variable domain, completed using reference TRBV7-2 and TRBJ2-4, is GAGVSQSPSNKVTEKGKDVELRCDPISGHTALYWYRQSLGQGLEFLIYFQGNSAPDKSGLPSDRFSAERTGGSVSTLTIQRTQQEDSAVYLCASSRPRTDLAKNIQYFGAGTRLSVL.

As to this clonotype: A much larger clone is a single base away; this may be a read error. The V and J genes are TRBV11-2 and TRBJ1-1; D gene unclear. The V and J ends lost 0 bases and 0 bases respectively, with 8 bases between them. The CDR3 totals 15 residues. Germline CDR1 and CDR2: SGHAT and FQNNGV. The CDR3 sequence is CASSLEGRMNTEAFF. CDR3 DNA sequence: TGTGCCAGCAGCTTAGAGGGCAGGATGAACACTGAAGCTTTCTTT.

In its sample, this clonotype was seen a few times. This may stem from a read error, because a much larger clone lies one nucleotide away. The V gene is TRBV4-3, the J gene TRBJ2-5; no firm D call. Germline CDR1 is LGHNA and CDR2 is YSLEER. This CDR3 contains 14 residues. The CDR3 protein is CASSQDVAQEPQYF. The CDR3 DNA follows: TGCGCCAGCAGCCAAGATGTAGCCCAAGAGCCCCAGTACTTC.

The chain recombines TRBV10-3 with TRBJ1-1; possibly TRBD1 for D (6 bases). The germline gives CDR1 ENHRY, CDR2 SYGVKD. Trimming took 9 bases from V and 4 from J, leaving 9 bases between them. This CDR3 region has 11 residues. CDR3 sequence: CAISGATEAFF. DNA for the CDR3: TGTGCCATTTCAGGGGCCACTGAAGCTTTCTTT.

V and J are TRBV27 and TRBJ2-1; D not certain. The CDR3 has 13 amino acids. Germline V gene sequence: CDR1 MNHEY, CDR2 SMNVEV (reference sequence). Between the trimmed V and J ends, which lost 7 bases and 7 bases, there was a span of 14 bases. CDR3 protein: CASTSLSANEQFF. As DNA, the CDR3 is TGTGCCAGCACCTCCCTCAGCGCAAATGAGCAGTTCTTC.

The CDR3, as DNA: TGTGCCAGCAGTGAAAGGGGGTTCGGGGAGCAGTTCTTC. Translating it yields CASSERGFGEQFF. The gene calls are TRBV6-1 and TRBJ2-1; tentative D call: TRBD1 (6 bases). The CDR3 runs 13 residues. V dropped 2 bases and J dropped 10 bases, with 12 bases sitting between them. The germline CDR1 and CDR2 sequences are MNHNS and SASEGT.

There are many counts of this clonotype. The V call is TRBV4-3, the J call TRBJ1-1; D not resolved. Trimming removed 0 bases at V and 1 base at J, with 9 bases between. The CDR3 length is 15 residues. Germline V gene data show CDR1 as LGHNA and CDR2 as YSLEER. The chain's CDR3 is CASSQDVVRNTEAFF. The CDR3 nucleotides are TGCGCCAGCAGCCAAGATGTTGTAAGGAACACTGAAGCTTTCTTT.

Points on this clonotype: A much larger clonotype is one base distant, so this may be a read error. V gene TRBV4-3 combines with J gene TRBJ2-5; D might be TRBD1 (6 bases). The CDR3 contains 12 residues. The germline V gene has CDR1 LGHNA and CDR2 YSLEER. DNA for the CDR3: TGCGCCAGCAGCCAAGATCAGGGGACCCAGCACTTC. Protein sequence: CASSQDQGTQHF.

This clonotype was seen many times. V usage is TRBV28 and J usage is TRBJ1-5; D is possibly TRBD1 (5 bases). This CDR3 region has 15 residues. Germline values: CDR1 MDHEN, CDR2 SYDVKM. V lost 7 bases and J 0 bases, leaving 13 bases between the germline ends. CDR3 bases: TGTGCCAGCACCCGTCAGGGTTATAGCAATCAGCCCCAGCATTTT. It codes for CASTRQGYSNQPQHF.

This clonotype came up a few times. The chain has TRBV6-2 or TRBV6-3 and TRBJ1-1; D is ambiguous. Per the germline V gene, CDR1 is MNHEY and CDR2 is SVGEGT. The V and J ends lost 6 bases and 7 bases respectively, with 9 bases between them. There are 11 residues in the CDR3. In DNA form, the CDR3 reads TGTGCCAGCAGGGACGGAGGTGAAGCTTTCTTT. It is translated as CASRDGGEAFF.

The chain uses TRBV6-2 or TRBV6-3 and TRBJ1-5, with D hard to call. Germline lookup yields CDR1 MNHEY and CDR2 SVGEGT. This CDR3 is built from 13 residues. The ends were cut back, 2 bases at V and 7 bases at J, with 9 bases in the middle. CDR3 in amino acids: CASSYPTGQPQHF. The CDR3 DNA sequence: TGTGCCAGCAGTTACCCTACCGGGCAGCCCCAGCATTTT.

This clonotype was counted a few times. This chain uses TRBV19 with TRBJ2-3; D remains unclear. The V end was cut by 2 bases, the J end by 2 bases, with 5 bases between. The CDR3 has 13 amino acids. Germline CDR1 is LNHDA and CDR2 is SQIVND (reference sequence). The CDR3: CASSISLTDTQYF. The CDR3 DNA reads TGTGCCAGTAGTATATCCCTCACAGATACGCAGTATTTT. The full variable domain, rest sourced from reference TRBV19 and TRBJ2-3, is DGGITQSPKYLFRKEGQNVTLSCEQNLNHDAMYWYRQDPGQGLRLIYYSQIVNDFQKGDIAEGYSVSREKKESFPLTVTSAQKNPTAFYLCASSISLTDTQYFGPGTRLTVL.

This clonotype was seen ten or more times. CDR3: CATGGPSPSGANVLTF. The CDR3 DNA reads TGTGCGACAGGGGGCCCGTCGCCGTCTGGGGCCAACGTCCTGACTTTC. The chain joins TRBV12-3 or TRBV12-4 to TRBJ2-6; 10 nucleotides match TRBD1. The CDR3 loop spans 16 amino acids.

This clonotype was recorded at least ten times. V gene TRBV7-9 combines with J gene TRBJ2-3; D ambiguous. Trimming stripped 5 bases from V and 6 bases from J, with 18 bases between. The CDR3 has 15 residues. CDR1 is SEHNR, CDR2 FQNEAQ, per germline (reference sequence). The CDR3 sequence: CASSPTWAQADTQYF. The CDR3 DNA reads TGTGCCAGCAGCCCAACGTGGGCCCAAGCGGATACGCAGTATTTT.

This clonotype was seen many times. The chain uses TRBV29-1 and TRBJ1-1; unclear D gene. The CDR3 loop spans 13 amino acids. Trimming left V 7 bases short and J 1 base short, with 13 bases between. Germline CDR1 and CDR2: SQVTM and ANQGSEA. The CDR3 DNA reads TGCAGCGCCCTTCACATCGCGAACACTGAAGCTTTCTTT. Protein product: CSALHIANTEAFF.